The source of this TCR beta chain is a study of CD8+ T cells in alopecia areata. Study-level background: Each day, treated patients took oral tofacitinib twice, at 5 to 10 mg per dose. Patients remained on tofacitinib for 6 to 18 months and then went 6 months without it.

RNA was isolated and reverse transcribed to cDNA, the sequencing template. Libraries were prepared by immunoSEQ multiplex PCR; TCRdb keeps only in-frame clonotypes and omits some of them. The sample records over 110,000 clones, about 51% being singletons. Points from the study as a whole: Affected lesional scalp, above all in alopecia totalis/universalis, was more clonal than normal scalp.

Trimming left V 0 bases short and J 7 bases short, with 9 bases between. The CDR3 is made up of 13 amino acids. The germline CDR1 and CDR2 sequences are SGHRS and YFSETQ. From PBMCs, CD4+ and CD8+ T cells were sorted. Concerning this clone: Its antigen is as yet unknown.

The sample here was CD4+ T cells sorted from blood, taken at week 0. This sequence was found in a human donor with alopecia areata. V is TRBV5-1 and J is TRBJ2-3; D ambiguous. CDR3 region: CASSLGLLNTQYF. As DNA, the CDR3 is TGCGCCAGCAGCTTGGGTTTGCTGAATACGCAGTATTTT. The complete variable domain, with remaining parts taken from reference TRBV5-1 and TRBJ2-3, reads KAGVTQTPRYLIKTRGQQVTLSCSPISGHRSVSWYQQTPGQGLQFLFEYFSETQRNKGNFPGRFSGRQFSNSRSEMNVSTLELGDSALYLCASSLGLLNTQYFGPGTRLTVL.